The sequence of this T cell receptor (beta chain) was determined in a study of identical twins. TCRdb analysed the 5' RACE reads with MiXCR anew, one entry per CDR3 protein. This table has approximately 1.8 million distinct CDR3 sequences, about 31% appearing once. The clonotype was recovered from a newborn girl in good health. The sample consisted of cord blood.

The CDR3 sequence: CASRGLVRNEQFF. CDR3 sequence (DNA): TGCGCCAGCAGGGGGCTAGTTCGCAATGAGCAGTTCTTC. V is TRBV5-1 and J is TRBJ2-1, with D maybe TRBD1 (5 bases). Germline CDR1 reads SGHRS; CDR2 reads YFSETQ. This CDR3 is built from 13 residues. Trimming stripped 5 bases from V and 6 bases from J, with 12 bases between.